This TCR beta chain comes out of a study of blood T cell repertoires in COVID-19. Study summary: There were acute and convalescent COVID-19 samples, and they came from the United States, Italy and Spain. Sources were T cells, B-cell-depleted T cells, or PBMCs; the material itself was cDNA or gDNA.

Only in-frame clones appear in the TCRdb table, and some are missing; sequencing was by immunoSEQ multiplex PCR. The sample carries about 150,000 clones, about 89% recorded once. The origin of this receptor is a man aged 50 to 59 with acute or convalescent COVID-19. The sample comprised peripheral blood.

Here the CDR3 reads CASRNRGNTGELFF. Written as DNA, the CDR3 is TGCGCCAGCAGAAATAGAGGAAACACCGGGGAGCTGTTTTTT. The V call is TRBV5-1, the J call TRBJ2-2, with D unclear. The CDR3 extends over 14 amino acids. Trimming pared 5 bases from V and 2 bases from J, leaving 10 bases between. Per germline, CDR1 SGHRS and CDR2 YFSETQ. The variable domain in full, with the rest retrieved from reference TRBV5-1 and TRBJ2-2, is KAGVTQTPRYLIKTRGQQVTLSCSPISGHRSVSWYQQTPGQGLQFLFEYFSETQRNKGNFPGRFSGRQFSNSRSEMNVSTLELGDSALYLCASRNRGNTGELFFGEGSRLTVL.